This T cell receptor (beta chain) was observed in a study of cytomegalovirus exposure and HLA in healthy donors. As for the study in general: Early on, a data release was issued that held some 85 million unique TCRs from HLA-typed donors. Genetic ancestry analysis placed 81% of the roughly 400 donors that were genotyped in the Caucasian-associated cluster. Findings of the study overall: Later work found that TCR association rates differed between HLA loci; DRB1 had the most and HLA-C the fewest. A list of 164 TCR beta chains associated with cytomegalovirus was given.

V was pared by 4 bases and J by 6 bases, with 18 bases between. The CDR3 loop spans 15 amino acids. Germline V gives CDR1 SEHNR, CDR2 FQNEAQ (reference sequence). This clone came up a few times. The antigen remains unidentified. Both 60 Vbeta primers and 13 Jbeta primers went into the PCR. Profiling relied on immunoSEQ multiplex PCR, and the TCRdb table lists in-frame clones only, not all of them. Counted here are 83,000 or so clones, about four fifths occurring once; the ten biggest clones make up approximately 1.9%. The chain uses TRBV7-9 and TRBJ1-2, with D perhaps matching TRBD1 (5 bases). The TCR comes from a woman aged 25 to 39 in good health and CMV-seronegative. Sequencing input: PBMCs. This CDR3 is CASSSPSGGGNGYTF. The CDR3 DNA follows: TGTGCCAGCAGCTCCCCTAGCGGGGGGGGTAATGGCTACACCTTC.